The clone carrying this T cell receptor beta chain occurred once. What it binds is not known. The sample belongs to a study of T cell responses to AZD1222 COVID-19 vaccine. The assay was immunoSEQ multiplex PCR, and TCRdb's table has in-frame clones only and misses some. Here the sample spans roughly 170,000 clones, around 94% being singletons. Trimming removed 5 bases from V and 6 bases from J, with 20 bases in between. The CDR3 is made up of 16 amino acids. Germline V lookup: CDR1 MNHEY, CDR2 SMNVEV (reference sequence). Whole-study results and caveats: Vaccination with two AZD1222 doses was followed by a rise in Spike-specific TCR breadth and depth.

Sequencing used peripheral blood, obtained on day 0 of AZD1222 vaccination. The rearrangement joins TRBV27 to TRBJ1-5, with a tentative D call TRBD1 (6 bases). The TCR sequence derives from an adult in good health. As DNA, the CDR3 is TGTGCCAGCAGTGGGGGCCCGGGGGCGGGGGTTCAGCCCCAGCATTTT. It translates to CASSGGPGAGVQPQHF.